This TCR beta chain derives from a study of T cell repertoires in cytomegalovirus infection. Details on this clonotype: Its antigen is still unknown.

Trimming removed 6 bases from V and 8 bases from J; junction bases left unmatched: 7. The CDR3 loop spans 15 amino acids. Looked up from germline, CDR1 is SNHLY and CDR2 is FYNNEI. TCRdb called the reads again in MiXCR, with one record for every CDR3 protein. The table lists 350,000 to 400,000 distinct CDR3 sequences, roughly 34% of them singletons, with 13% in the top ten. The sequenced sample was cultured PBMCs, obtained from culture after CMV antigen stimulation. The chain employs TRBV2 and TRBJ2-2; 12 bases agree with TRBD2. The clonotype originates from a human donor in good health (CMV status not recorded). Some clones in this sample may be carry-over from other donors' samples. In DNA form, the CDR3 reads TGTGCCAGCAGAATGGGACTAGCGGGCCAGGGGGAGCTGTTTTTT. This codes for CASRMGLAGQGELFF.